These 23 T cell receptor beta chains originate from one sample sequenced in a study of cytomegalovirus exposure and HLA in healthy donors. Repertoires were generated with immunoSEQ multiplex PCR, while TCRdb's copy carries only in-frame clones and drops some. The profile shows about 68,000 clones, about 89% of them singletons. Sample: PBMCs. Source of these receptors: a young man in good health and CMV-seronegative.

The genes are TRBV18 and TRBJ2-7; 9 bases align to TRBD2. The junction had 12 bases not matched to a gene; V was cut back by 5 bases and J by 4 bases. CDR1 KGHSH and CDR2 LQKENI come from the germline V gene. The length of the CDR3 is 16 residues. The CDR3 loop reads CASSVKVSSGTYEQYF. The CDR3 coding sequence is TGTGCCAGCTCAGTGAAAGTGTCTAGCGGGACATACGAGCAGTACTTC.

The J gene is TRBJ1-3, the V gene TRBV7-6; D not certain. The length of the CDR3 is 19 residues. Trimming left V 1 base short and J 0 bases short, with 19 bases between. Germline V gene sequence: CDR1 SGHVS, CDR2 FNYEAQ. In nucleotides, the CDR3 is TGTGCCAGCAGCTTAGGACCGACGGGTCGTTTCTTCTCTGGAAACACCATATATTTT. Translation gives CASSLGPTGRFFSGNTIYF.

This chain joins TRBV9 and TRBJ2-5, with 7 bases aligning to TRBD1. With 4 bases clipped from V and 6 bases from J, the junction kept 9 bases outside the gene matches. This CDR3 has 14 amino acids. Germline V gives CDR1 SGDLS, CDR2 YYNGEE. This CDR3 reads CASSSNQGEKTQYF. CDR3 nucleotides: TGTGCCAGCAGCTCCAACCAGGGGGAAAAGACCCAGTACTTC.

The V gene is TRBV5-1, the J gene TRBJ1-5; 8 bases agree with TRBD1. V lost 4 bases, J lost 7 bases, and 7 bases stayed unmatched. The V gene's germline CDR1 is SGHRS and CDR2 YFSETQ. The CDR3 length is 14 residues. CDR3 sequence (DNA): TGCGCCAGCAGCCCCAGGGGGCAGGGGCAGCCCCAGCATTTT. Protein: CASSPRGQGQPQHF.

This clone turned up a few times. This chain connects TRBV14 to TRBJ2-1, with TRBD2 matching 9 bases. The trim removed 5 bases at V and 12 bases at J, leaving 8 bases unmatched. CDR3 length: 13 residues. Germline CDR1 reads SGHDN; CDR2 reads FVKESK. The chain's CDR3 is CASSEAGRGGQFF. The CDR3 region has the DNA TGTGCCAGCAGCGAAGCTGGGCGGGGGGGGCAGTTCTTC.

The CDR3 region is CASRTGGFYTGELFF. The CDR3 DNA is TGTGCCAGCAGAACAGGGGGATTCTACACCGGGGAGCTGTTTTTT. This chain joins TRBV28 and TRBJ2-2, with TRBD1 matching 8 bases. The V gene's germline CDR1 is MDHEN and CDR2 SYDVKM. The CDR3 is made up of 15 amino acids. The V segment lost 6 bases and the J segment 3 bases; nucleotides outside the gene matches: 6.

The chain carries TRBV13 and TRBJ2-1; 7 bases map to TRBD2. This CDR3 has 17 amino acids. With V trimmed by 2 bases and J by 4 bases, 11 bases remained unmatched. The germline V gene encodes CDR1 PRHDT and CDR2 FYEKMQ (reference sequence). The CDR3 spells CASSLNGGGLAYNEQFF. CDR3 DNA sequence: TGTGCCAGCAGCTTAAACGGGGGAGGGCTGGCTTACAATGAGCAGTTCTTC. Using reference TRBV13 and TRBJ2-1 for the parts outside the CDR3, the full variable domain is AAGVIQSPRHLIKEKRETATLKCYPIPRHDTVYWYQQGPGQDPQFLISFYEKMQSDKGSIPDRFSAQQFSDYHSELNMSSLELGDSALYFCASSLNGGGLAYNEQFFGPGTRLTVL.

This clone is a singleton in its sample. The chain recombines TRBV28 with TRBJ1-5; no clear D. In germline, CDR1 is MDHEN, CDR2 SYDVKM. The germline V and J ends were trimmed by 1 base and 3 bases, with 7 bases remaining between them. CDR3 length: 14 residues. The CDR3 bases are TGTGCCAGCAGTTTATTCCAGGCCAATCAGCCCCAGCATTTT. Translating it yields CASSLFQANQPQHF.

The chain has TRBV6-5 and TRBJ1-5, with TRBD1 as a possible D gene (6 bases). The V end was cut by 4 bases, the J end by 0 bases, with 10 bases between. The germline V gene encodes CDR1 MNHEY and CDR2 SVGAGI. The CDR3 sequence is 15 residues long. CDR3 DNA: TGTGCCAGCAGTTCCACAGGGTATAGCAATCAGCCCCAGCATTTT. Encoded protein: CASSSTGYSNQPQHF.

This sequence joins TRBV7-9 and TRBJ2-7; TRBD2 agrees at 9 bases. The germline V gene encodes CDR1 SEHNR and CDR2 FQNEAQ (reference sequence). The V and J ends lost 4 bases and 2 bases, in that order; junction bases with no gene match: 12. This CDR3 is 17 amino acids long. The DNA for the CDR3 is TGTGCCAGCAGCTCCGGGGGCGGGAGGGCCAGGGCCTACGAGCAGTACTTC. Its protein product is CASSSGGGRARAYEQYF.

The chain combines TRBV28 with TRBJ1-5; D may be TRBD1 (6 bases). Germline V gene lookup returns CDR1 MDHEN and CDR2 SYDVKM. CDR3 length: 16 residues. Trimming took off 4 bases at V and 6 bases at J, with 19 bases between the two ends. CDR3 sequence reads: CASSSPRGQGSQPQHF. CDR3 nucleotide sequence: TGTGCCAGCAGTTCACCGAGGGGTCAGGGGAGTCAGCCCCAGCATTTT.

The rearrangement uses TRBV5-1 and TRBJ2-1, with TRBD1 matching 9 bases. Germline CDR1 SGHRS, CDR2 YFSETQ. Germline trimming cut 4 bases from V and 3 bases from J; bases unmatched to any gene: 5. This CDR3 contains 15 residues. The CDR3 region is CASSPGQGLYNEQFF. For the CDR3, the DNA is TGCGCCAGCAGCCCGGGACAGGGTCTCTACAATGAGCAGTTCTTC.

The gene calls are TRBV7-2 and TRBJ2-5, with 14 bases aligning to TRBD2. The CDR3 spans 16 residues. Germline loops: CDR1 SGHTA, CDR2 FQGNSA. With 5 bases clipped from V and 3 bases from J, the junction kept 5 bases outside the gene matches. The DNA for the CDR3 is TGTGCCAGCAGCCGGACTAGCGGGAGGTTCAAAGAGACCCAGTACTTC. This encodes CASSRTSGRFKETQYF.

This clone is a singleton in its sample. V usage is TRBV30 and J usage is TRBJ2-5, with D possibly being TRBD2 (5 bases). CDR1 and CDR2 from the germline V gene are GTSNPN and SVGIG (reference sequence). Trimming removed 8 bases at V and 5 bases at J, with 9 bases between. The CDR3 spans 10 residues. The CDR3 spells CAQSGETQYF. CDR3 nucleotide sequence: TGTGCCCAGAGCGGCGAGACCCAGTACTTC.

This chain connects TRBV6-1 to TRBJ1-1, with no clear D. V lost 6 bases to trimming and J lost 4 bases, with 12 bases between them. The CDR3 loop spans 13 amino acids. CDR1 and CDR2 from the germline V gene are MNHNS and SASEGT. CDR3 bases: TGTGCCAGCAGATCCTCAGGTGGCACTGAAGCTTTCTTT. Translating gives CASRSSGGTEAFF.

The chain has TRBV25-1 and TRBJ2-2; D might be TRBD1 (6 bases). The germline CDR1 and CDR2 sequences are MGHDK and SYGVNS. V was pared by 4 bases and J by 8 bases, with 14 bases between. CDR3 size: 14 residues. CDR3 DNA sequence: TGTGCCAGCAGTGTAAACCCCAGGGGAGGGGAGCTGTTTTTT. It translates to CASSVNPRGGELFF.

V is TRBV6-5 and J is TRBJ1-4, with 9 bases aligning to TRBD1. V was pared by 6 bases and J by 8 bases, with 10 bases of the junction left unmatched. The CDR3 totals 15 residues. Per the germline V gene, CDR1 is MNHEY and CDR2 is SVGAGI. CDR3 residues: CASSPTGGLGEKLFF. DNA of the CDR3: TGTGCCAGCAGCCCCACAGGGGGCCTTGGGGAAAAACTGTTTTTT.

This clone was found once. This chain uses TRBV13 with TRBJ2-3; 7 positions agree with TRBD2. Germline V gene data show CDR1 as PRHDT and CDR2 as FYEKMQ (reference sequence). CDR3 length: 16 residues. Unmatched junction bases numbered 12, after V lost 5 bases and J lost 4 bases. The CDR3: CASSPTGGSLPDTQYF. DNA of the CDR3: TGTGCCAGCAGCCCCACTGGCGGGAGTCTCCCAGATACGCAGTATTTT.

The CDR3 loop reads CASSLFAEAQYF. CDR3 nucleotides: TGTGCCAGCAGCTTGTTTGCGGAGGCCCAGTACTTC. The V and J genes are TRBV5-6 and TRBJ2-5; D is possibly TRBD2 (5 bases). CDR3 length equals 12 residues. Between the trimmed V and J ends, which lost 1 base and 9 bases, there was a span of 10 bases. CDR1 is SGHDT, CDR2 YYEEEE, per germline.

The gene calls are TRBV9 and TRBJ1-1, with a weak D call TRBD1 (5 bases). The germline CDR1 and CDR2 sequences are SGDLS and YYNGEE. Deletions cut 0 bases from V and 11 bases from J, with 20 bases between. The CDR3 consists of 15 residues. CDR3 nucleotide sequence: TGTGCCAGCAGCGTAGCATCCACTACAGGCGGAGAGGCTTTCTTT. Translating gives CASSVASTTGGEAFF.

V and J are TRBV13 and TRBJ2-7; 9 bases are a match to TRBD1. Germline CDR1 and CDR2: PRHDT and FYEKMQ (reference sequence). The V and J ends lost 0 bases and 3 bases, in that order; junction bases with no gene match: 6. The CDR3 contains 16 residues. CDR3 sequence: CASSLGAGQGYYEQYF. CDR3 bases: TGTGCCAGCAGCTTAGGCGCTGGACAGGGGTACTACGAGCAGTACTTC.

This clone is a singleton in its sample. This chain uses TRBV7-9 with TRBJ2-7; no firm D call. CDR3 length: 16 amino acids. Looked up from germline, CDR1 is SEHNR and CDR2 is FQNEAQ (reference sequence). The V end lost 4 bases, the J end lost 3 bases, and 19 bases lay between the germline ends. The chain's CDR3 is CASSSDKFSTFYEQYF. Written as DNA, the CDR3 is TGTGCCAGCAGCTCCGACAAATTTTCGACCTTCTACGAGCAGTACTTC. Using reference TRBV7-9 and TRBJ2-7 for the parts outside the CDR3, the full variable domain is DTGVSQNPRHKITKRGQNVTFRCDPISEHNRLYWYRQTLGQGPEFLTYFQNEAQLEKSRLLSDRFSAERPKGSFSTLEIQRTEQGDSAMYLCASSSDKFSTFYEQYFGPGTRLTVT.

The V call is TRBV27, the J call TRBJ2-7, with D perhaps matching TRBD2 (6 bases). CDR1 and CDR2 from the germline V gene are MNHEY and SMNVEV (reference sequence). Trimming stripped 5 bases from V and 4 bases from J, with 18 bases between. This CDR3 contains 15 residues. CDR3 coding DNA: TGTGCCAGCAGTCACCCGGGAGAGAGGGCTTACGAGCAGTACTTC. Translating it yields CASSHPGERAYEQYF.